The next 3 T cell receptor beta chains were all read from a single sample in a study of blood T cell repertoires in COVID-19 (dated by TCRdb to the early 2020s). Receptor libraries were prepared by the immunoSEQ multiplex PCR assay. The source is immuneACCESS, and TCRdb retained only in-frame sequences with V and J called. Part of the clones is not carried over; for the studies checked, unresolved V genes explain less than half of this, and the remainder is unexplained. The sample contains some 310,000 clones, around 90% of them found a single time. Less than 3.5% of the sample lies in the top ten. The sample comprised peripheral blood. These receptors all stem from a woman aged 25-40 years with COVID-19, enrolled during active disease.

This sequence joins TRBV11-3 and TRBJ2-2; perhaps TRBD1 as D (6 bases). Germline loops: CDR1 SGHNT, CDR2 YENEEA. There are 16 residues in the CDR3. V dropped 3 bases and J dropped 5 bases, with 16 bases sitting between them. The CDR3 reads CASSFTPTGLTGELFF. As DNA, the CDR3 is TGTGCCAGCAGCTTTACCCCGACAGGTCTTACCGGGGAGCTGTTTTTT.

V is TRBV19 and J is TRBJ1-4, with no clear D. The V and J ends lost 1 base and 3 bases respectively, with 9 bases between them. CDR1 and CDR2 from the germline V gene are LNHDA and SQIVND (reference sequence). CDR3 length: 15 residues. The CDR3 DNA follows: TGTGCCAGTAGTATAGGCGACGGAGCTAATGAAAAACTGTTTTTT. It encodes CASSIGDGANEKLFF.

The V call is TRBV11-2, the J call TRBJ1-2; tentative D call: TRBD1 (5 bases). The germline CDR1 and CDR2 sequences are SGHAT and FQNNGV. V lost 5 bases to trimming and J lost 4 bases, with 11 bases between them. The CDR3 length is 13 residues. The CDR3 DNA reads TGTGCCAGCAGCATCGGCGGGGGCTATGGCTACACCTTC. This gives the protein CASSIGGGYGYTF.